This T cell receptor beta chain comes out of a study of T cells in Graves' hyperthyroidism and ophthalmopathy. Study-wide results and caveats: Clonotypes that were expanded in thyroid above 0.001 mostly appeared in blood too. In the analysis, a 13 V-J model separated ophthalmopathy from stable hyperthyroidism.

V lost 3 bases and J 3 bases, leaving 12 bases between the germline ends. CDR1 MDHEN and CDR2 SYDVKM come from the germline V gene. The CDR3 is 14 amino acids. Together with thyroid ultrasound, orbital computed tomography, serum thyroxine and TRAb, clinical symptoms were used for diagnoses. Amplified TCR beta CDR3 regions derived from RNA transcripts. The study used the HTBI primer set for a first-round RT-PCR of the TCR CDR3. In TCRdb, the multiplex PCR reads were re-called with MiXCR into one record per CDR3 protein. The data hold around 490,000 distinct CDR3 sequences, with about 20% observed a single time. This clonotype has ten or more counts. Its antigen remains unknown.

Input material: blood. This receptor was identified in a middle-aged man with Graves' ophthalmopathy. The gene calls are TRBV28 and TRBJ2-7, with D maybe TRBD1 (5 bases). This CDR3 reads CASSFPPRGYEQYF. Here the CDR3 DNA reads TGTGCCAGCAGTTTCCCTCCTAGGGGCTACGAGCAGTACTTC.